The TCR beta chain under discussion was sequenced for a study of blood T cell repertoires in COVID-19. About the research overall: Spain, Italy and the United States supplied samples that represented acute and convalescent COVID-19.

After removal of 1 base from V and 2 bases from J, the junction contained 0 bases not matched to a gene. The germline V gene encodes CDR1 SGHRS and CDR2 YFSETQ. CDR3 length: 16 residues. TCRdb's table, derived via immunoSEQ multiplex PCR, lists solely in-frame clones and lacks some. The sample records some 200,000 clones, roughly four fifths being singletons. Details on this clone: The sample holds other DNA sequences that translate to the same CDR3.

Sequencing was done on a sample of peripheral blood. The genes are TRBV5-1 and TRBJ2-1; 13 nucleotides match TRBD2. This TCR derives from a human donor with acute or convalescent COVID-19. The donor label of this sample is uncertain. The CDR3 loop reads CASSLTSGRAYNEQFF. The CDR3, as DNA: TGCGCCAGCAGCTTGACTAGCGGGAGGGCCTACAATGAGCAGTTCTTC.